Each of the 20 T cell receptor beta chains below was sequenced from the same sample in a study of CD8 T cells in ankylosing spondylitis. A single record per CDR3 protein comes from TCRdb applying MiXCR to the 5' RACE reads. The repertoire holds approximately 180,000 distinct CDR3 sequences, with 15% to 20% as singletons. The sample consisted of blood, either unsorted or a sorted T cell fraction (not recorded which). The receptors were sampled from a male donor under 30 with ankylosing spondylitis or in good health (not recorded which).

At least ten counts were recorded for this clonotype. This chain links TRBV20-1 with TRBJ2-3; tentative D call: TRBD2 (6 bases). CDR1 DFQATT and CDR2 SNEGSKA come from the germline V gene (reference sequence). Trimming removed 1 base at V and 2 bases at J, with 13 bases between. The CDR3 sequence is 15 residues long. In DNA form, the CDR3 reads TGCAGTGCTAGAGTCGGGAGTAGTCTCACAGATACGCAGTATTTT. It encodes CSARVGSSLTDTQYF.

This clonotype was observed a few times. The chain carries TRBV7-9 and TRBJ2-7; D gene uncertain. The CDR3 sequence is 11 residues long. Per germline, CDR1 SEHNR and CDR2 FQNEAQ (reference sequence). Between the trimmed V and J ends, which lost 4 bases and 9 bases, there was a span of 10 bases. CDR3 amino acids: CASSSQRGQYF. DNA of the CDR3: TGTGCCAGCAGCTCCCAACGCGGGCAGTACTTC.

This rearrangement joins TRBV20-1 to TRBJ2-7; TRBD1 matches at 7 bases. The V segment lost 6 bases and the J segment 7 bases; nucleotides outside the gene matches: 9. Per the germline V gene, CDR1 is DFQATT and CDR2 is SNEGSKA (reference sequence). This CDR3 contains 12 residues. The CDR3 nucleotides read TGCAGTGCCCTAGGGACAGTCCCAGAGCAGTACGTC. This encodes CSALGTVPEQYV.

The table lists this clonotype with a few counts. The J gene is TRBJ2-2, the V gene TRBV2; 8 bases match TRBD2. J lost 9 bases, V lost 6 bases, and 9 bases had no gene match. Germline-derived CDR1 and CDR2 are SNHLY and FYNNEI. CDR3 length: 14 residues. The DNA of the CDR3 is TGTGCCAGCAGGCGGGAGGTGAATAACAGGGAGCTGTTTTTT. It specifies CASRREVNNRELFF.

The chain couples TRBV7-2 to TRBJ2-7; TRBD1 agrees at 7 bases. The trim removed 5 bases at V and 0 bases at J, leaving 10 bases unmatched. Germline CDR1 is SGHTA and CDR2 is FQGNSA. This CDR3 comprises 16 residues. For the CDR3, the DNA is TGTGCCAGCAGCACCTGGGACAGCCAGAGCTCCTACGAGCAGTACTTC. It codes for CASSTWDSQSSYEQYF.

This clonotype was counted at least ten times. V is TRBV6-5 and J is TRBJ2-3, with a possible D match to TRBD2 (6 bases). This CDR3 comprises 16 residues. Germline CDR1 MNHEY, CDR2 SVGAGI. The V and J ends lost 1 base and 0 bases respectively, with 11 bases between them. This CDR3 reads CASSYFPGTSTDTQYF. CDR3 nucleotide sequence: TGTGCCAGCAGTTACTTCCCCGGGACTAGCACAGATACGCAGTATTTT.

A few counts support this clonotype. The chain joins TRBV12-3 or TRBV12-4 to TRBJ2-7; 8 nucleotides match TRBD1. V trimming: 5 bases; J trimming: 2 bases; junction bases outside the gene matches: 5. CDR3 length: 14 amino acids. The CDR3 nucleotides are TGTGCCAGCAGTCCTGGACAGGGCCCCTACGAGCAGTACTTC. It codes for CASSPGQGPYEQYF.

This clonotype has at least ten counts. This chain connects TRBV6-6 to TRBJ2-1; tentatively, D is TRBD2 (6 bases). Germline CDR1 and CDR2: MNHNY and SVGAGI (reference sequence). Trimming removed 6 bases from V and 2 bases from J, with 14 bases in between. CDR3 length: 15 amino acids. The CDR3 region is CASSTTGGAYNEQFF. The CDR3 DNA reads as TGTGCCAGCAGCACTACGGGCGGGGCCTACAATGAGCAGTTCTTC.

This clonotype was detected many times. The genes are TRBV4-2 and TRBJ2-7; TRBD2 matches at 10 bases. With 0 bases clipped from V and 1 base from J, the junction kept 12 bases outside the gene matches. The CDR3 is 19 residues long. Germline CDR1 is LGHNA and CDR2 is YNFKEQ. The CDR3 loop is CASSQESLAGEPESYEQYF. The CDR3 region has the DNA TGTGCCAGCAGCCAAGAATCCCTAGCGGGAGAACCTGAATCCTACGAGCAGTACTTC.

This clonotype was seen at least ten times. V is TRBV6-5 and J is TRBJ1-2; unclear D gene. CDR3 length: 14 residues. Germline-derived CDR1 and CDR2 are MNHEY and SVGAGI. The germline V and J ends were trimmed by 4 bases and 8 bases, with 17 bases remaining between them. CDR3 sequence reads: CASSSGWELVGYTF. The CDR3 nucleotides read TGTGCCAGCAGTTCGGGATGGGAATTGGTAGGCTACACCTTC.

This clonotype occurred many times. This chain links TRBV4-1 with TRBJ2-1, with 7 bases aligning to TRBD1. The CDR3 runs to 13 residues. The V segment lost 4 bases and the J segment 9 bases; nucleotides outside the gene matches: 6. Germline loops: CDR1 MGHRA, CDR2 YSYEKL. As DNA, the CDR3 is TGCGCCAGCAGCCCGGGACAGCCGACTGAGCAGTTCTTC. This gives the protein CASSPGQPTEQFF.

This clonotype was recorded many times. The gene calls are TRBV7-2 and TRBJ2-3; 7 positions match TRBD1. The CDR3 has 14 residues. V was clipped by 5 bases and J by 5 bases; unmatched bases: 7. Germline V gene sequence: CDR1 SGHTA, CDR2 FQGNSA. CDR3 residues: CASSPKTGKDTQYF. DNA of the CDR3: TGTGCCAGCAGCCCAAAGACAGGGAAAGATACGCAGTATTTT.

This clonotype was found many times. This sequence joins TRBV4-3 and TRBJ1-1; no clear D gene. V was shortened by 0 bases and J by 5 bases, with 10 bases between the two germline ends. Germline CDR1 is LGHNA and CDR2 is YSLEER. The CDR3 totals 14 residues. Here the CDR3 DNA reads TGCGCCAGCAGCCAAGATAGGGCCGGAACTGAAGCTTTCTTT. Translation: CASSQDRAGTEAFF.

This clonotype was found many times. This sequence joins TRBV5-1 and TRBJ1-1, with TRBD1 matching 7 bases. Germline loops: CDR1 SGHRS, CDR2 YFSETQ. The CDR3 loop spans 12 amino acids. With 4 bases clipped from V and 5 bases from J, the junction kept 2 bases outside the gene matches. CDR3: CASSQGGTEAFF. The CDR3 DNA sequence: TGCGCCAGCAGCCAGGGGGGGACTGAAGCTTTCTTT.

With respect to this clonotype: A much bigger clone sits one base away, suggesting this may be a read error. This chain connects TRBV2 to TRBJ1-1; no clear D gene. Germline V gene lookup returns CDR1 SNHLY and CDR2 FYNNEI. This CDR3 spans 14 amino acids. The CDR3 DNA is TGTGCCAGCAGTGAAGGTCCAGTGAACACTGACGCTTTCTTT. It encodes CASSEGPVNTDAFF.

This clonotype was found many times. The chain has TRBV12-3 or TRBV12-4 and TRBJ1-3; 8 bases match TRBD1. V lost 7 bases, J lost 2 bases, and 4 bases stayed unmatched. The CDR3 contains 14 residues. CDR3 in DNA: TGTGCCAGCACCGAGACAGGGGCTGGAAACACCATATATTTT. This translates into CASTETGAGNTIYF.

The sample holds many counts of this clonotype. The chain uses TRBV27 and TRBJ2-7, with TRBD1 identical over 7 bases. This CDR3 is built from 13 residues. Trimming removed 6 bases from V and 0 bases from J; junction bases left unmatched: 2. The germline V gene has CDR1 MNHEY and CDR2 SMNVEV (reference sequence). The DNA of the CDR3 is TGTGCCAGCAGAAACAGGGGCTCCTACGAGCAGTACGTC. Translation gives CASRNRGSYEQYV.

At least ten counts were recorded for this clonotype. The chain links TRBV24-1 to TRBJ2-2; D is possibly TRBD2 (7 bases). In germline, CDR1 is KGHDR, CDR2 SFDVKD. V was shortened by 0 bases and J by 6 bases, with 16 bases between the two germline ends. The CDR3 consists of 17 residues. The CDR3, as DNA: TGTGCCACCAGTGATTTGCCGGGGGGCCGGGGACCCGGGGAGCTGTTTTTT. It codes for CATSDLPGGRGPGELFF.

In this sample, this clonotype turned up a few times. This rearrangement joins TRBV27 to TRBJ2-3; possible D gene TRBD2, 6 bases. Per the germline V gene, CDR1 is MNHEY and CDR2 is SMNVEV (reference sequence). The length of the CDR3 is 13 residues. The V end lost 10 bases, the J end lost 2 bases, and 13 bases lay between the germline ends. The CDR3 coding sequence is TGTGCCATTCATTCTAGCGCCACAGATACGCAGTATTTT. Its protein product is CAIHSSATDTQYF.

This clonotype was observed many times. The CDR3 here is CASSLVTTVVPGELFF. CDR3 sequence (DNA): TGTGCCAGCAGCTTAGTTACAACAGTAGTCCCCGGGGAGCTGTTTTTT. The chain uses TRBV7-2 and TRBJ2-2; D remains ambiguous. The CDR3 consists of 16 residues. Trimming left V 1 base short and J 6 bases short, with 15 bases between. From germline, CDR1 is SGHTA and CDR2 FQGNSA.